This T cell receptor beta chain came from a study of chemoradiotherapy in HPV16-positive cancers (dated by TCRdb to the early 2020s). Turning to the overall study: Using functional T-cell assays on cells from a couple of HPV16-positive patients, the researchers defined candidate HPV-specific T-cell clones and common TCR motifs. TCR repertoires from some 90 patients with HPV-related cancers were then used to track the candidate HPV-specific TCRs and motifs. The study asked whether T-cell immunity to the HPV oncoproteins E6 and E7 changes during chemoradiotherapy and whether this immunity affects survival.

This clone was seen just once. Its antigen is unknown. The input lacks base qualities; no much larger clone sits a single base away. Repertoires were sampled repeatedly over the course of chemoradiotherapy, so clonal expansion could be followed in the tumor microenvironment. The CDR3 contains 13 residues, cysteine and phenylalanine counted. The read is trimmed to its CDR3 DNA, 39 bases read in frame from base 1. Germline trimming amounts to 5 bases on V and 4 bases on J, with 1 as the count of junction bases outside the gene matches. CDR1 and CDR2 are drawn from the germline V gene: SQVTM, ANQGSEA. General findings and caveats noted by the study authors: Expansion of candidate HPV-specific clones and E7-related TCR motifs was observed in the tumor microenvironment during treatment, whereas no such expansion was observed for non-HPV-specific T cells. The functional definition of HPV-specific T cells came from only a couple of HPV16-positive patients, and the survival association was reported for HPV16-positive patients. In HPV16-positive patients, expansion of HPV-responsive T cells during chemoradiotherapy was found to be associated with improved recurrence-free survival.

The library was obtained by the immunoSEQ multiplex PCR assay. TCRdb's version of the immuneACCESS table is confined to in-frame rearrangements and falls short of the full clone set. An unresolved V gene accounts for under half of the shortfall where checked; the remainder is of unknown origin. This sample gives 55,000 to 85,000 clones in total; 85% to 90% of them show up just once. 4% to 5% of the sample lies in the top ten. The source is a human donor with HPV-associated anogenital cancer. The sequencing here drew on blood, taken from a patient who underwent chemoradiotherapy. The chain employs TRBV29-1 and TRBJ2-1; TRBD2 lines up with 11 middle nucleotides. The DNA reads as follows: TGCAGCGTTTGGACTAGCGGGTACAATGAGCAGTTCTTC. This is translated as CSVWTSGYNEQFF.